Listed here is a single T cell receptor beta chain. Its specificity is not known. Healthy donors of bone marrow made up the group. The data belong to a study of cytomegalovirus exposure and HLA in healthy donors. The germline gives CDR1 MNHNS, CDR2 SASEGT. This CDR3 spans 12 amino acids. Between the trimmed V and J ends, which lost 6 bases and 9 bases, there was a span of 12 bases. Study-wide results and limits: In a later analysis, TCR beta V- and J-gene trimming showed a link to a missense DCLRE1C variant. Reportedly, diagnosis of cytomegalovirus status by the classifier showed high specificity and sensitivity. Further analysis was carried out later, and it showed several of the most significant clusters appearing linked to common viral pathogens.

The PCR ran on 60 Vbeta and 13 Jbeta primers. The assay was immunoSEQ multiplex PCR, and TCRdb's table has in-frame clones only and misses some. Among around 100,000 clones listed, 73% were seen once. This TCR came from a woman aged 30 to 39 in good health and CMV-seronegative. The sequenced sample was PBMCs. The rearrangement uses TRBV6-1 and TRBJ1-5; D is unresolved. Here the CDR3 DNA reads TGTGCCAGCAGGAACCCGGTTCGGCCCCAGCATTTT. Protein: CASRNPVRPQHF.